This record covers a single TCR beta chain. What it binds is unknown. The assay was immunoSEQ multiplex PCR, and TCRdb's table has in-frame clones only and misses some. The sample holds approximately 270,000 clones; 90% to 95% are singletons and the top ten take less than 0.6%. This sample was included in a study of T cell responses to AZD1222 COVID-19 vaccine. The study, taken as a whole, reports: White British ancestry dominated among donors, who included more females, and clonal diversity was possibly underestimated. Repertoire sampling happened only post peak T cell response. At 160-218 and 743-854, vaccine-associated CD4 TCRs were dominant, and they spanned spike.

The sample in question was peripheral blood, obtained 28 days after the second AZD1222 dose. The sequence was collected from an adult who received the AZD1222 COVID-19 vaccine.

The CDR3 region has the DNA TGCAGCGTTGCCCTTCACAGTTCAGCTTTCTTT. Residues: CSVALHSSAFF. The V gene is TRBV29-1, the J gene TRBJ1-1; D not resolved. Germline values: CDR1 SQVTM, CDR2 ANQGSEA. The CDR3 runs to 11 residues. V was shortened by 4 bases and J by 10 bases, with 13 bases between the two germline ends.